Below, 3 T cell receptor beta chains from the same sample are listed, as sequenced in a study of blood T cell repertoires in COVID-19. TCRdb's copy holds only in-frame clones and misses some; the assay was immunoSEQ multiplex PCR. This sample carries tens of thousands of clones, approximately 88% of them seen once, and the ten largest clones take over 2.5%. Sample: peripheral blood. Every receptor here comes from a man over 45 with active COVID-19.

CDR3 protein: CASSPQSSEKLFF. Written as DNA, the CDR3 is TGTGCCAGCAGCCCACAAAGTAGCGAAAAACTGTTTTTT. This chain connects TRBV5-6 to TRBJ1-4; D unclear. Trimming took 4 bases from V and 8 from J, leaving 12 bases between them. Germline V gene lookup returns CDR1 SGHDT and CDR2 YYEEEE. The CDR3 loop spans 13 amino acids.

The chain couples TRBV18 to TRBJ2-7; 7 bases fit TRBD2. CDR1 and CDR2 from the germline V gene are KGHSH and LQKENI. The CDR3 loop spans 15 amino acids. The V and J ends lost 1 base and 0 bases, in that order; junction bases with no gene match: 3. The CDR3 DNA reads as TGTGCCAGCTCACCACTGGGGGAGGGCTCCTACGAGCAGTACTTC. This encodes CASSPLGEGSYEQYF.

This clone appeared a few times. The V and J genes are TRBV30 and TRBJ2-1; D might be TRBD2 (6 bases). In germline, CDR1 is GTSNPN, CDR2 SVGIG (reference sequence). This CDR3 comprises 14 residues. Trimming left V 5 bases short and J 8 bases short, with 19 bases between. The CDR3 DNA follows: TGTGCCTGGGAGCCGGGACTGAGGTCCCATGAGCAGTTCTTC. Its translation is CAWEPGLRSHEQFF.